Sequencing of this T cell receptor beta chain was carried out in a study of beta chain features in type 1 diabetes. General study points: Patients with Type 1 diabetes showed moderately but significantly shorter TCRB CDR3s in all four CD4+ subsets. Cells with high TCR expression could be over-represented by cDNA sequencing.

This clone was counted only a few times. Its target is not known. As every portion of the isolated RNA was reverse transcribed, the sequencing read expressed TCRB transcripts. Sequencing was performed with immunoSEQ multiplex PCR; in TCRdb, only in-frame clones are kept and a portion is missing. The sample carries fewer than 350,000 clones, over 14% recorded once. V trimming: 6 bases; J trimming: 8 bases; junction bases outside the gene matches: 12. The CDR3 totals 14 residues. Germline CDR1 reads LNHDA; CDR2 reads SQIVND (reference sequence). The TCR originated in a man between 18 and 29 years old with type 1 diabetes. Specimen: naive CD4+ T cells from blood. The gene calls are TRBV19 and TRBJ2-7, with TRBD2 matching 8 bases. The CDR3 DNA reads as TGTGCCAGTAGGAGCGGGGGTACCCATTCCCAGCAGTACTTC. It translates to CASRSGGTHSQQYF.